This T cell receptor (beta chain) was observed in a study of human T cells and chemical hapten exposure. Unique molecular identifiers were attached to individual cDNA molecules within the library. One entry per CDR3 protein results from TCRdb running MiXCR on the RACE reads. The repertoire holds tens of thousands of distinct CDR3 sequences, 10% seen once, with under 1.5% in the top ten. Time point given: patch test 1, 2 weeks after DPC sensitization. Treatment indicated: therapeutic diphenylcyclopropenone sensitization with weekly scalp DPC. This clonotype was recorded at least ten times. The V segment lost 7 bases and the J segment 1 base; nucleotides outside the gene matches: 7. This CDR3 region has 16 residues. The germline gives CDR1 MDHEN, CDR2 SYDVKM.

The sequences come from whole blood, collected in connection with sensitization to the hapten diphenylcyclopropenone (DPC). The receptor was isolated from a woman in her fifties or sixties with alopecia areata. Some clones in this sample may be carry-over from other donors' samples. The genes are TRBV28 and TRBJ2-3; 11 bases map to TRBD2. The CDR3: CASTLAGGVGTDTQYF. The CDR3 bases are TGTGCCAGCACCCTAGCGGGAGGTGTCGGCACAGATACGCAGTATTTT.